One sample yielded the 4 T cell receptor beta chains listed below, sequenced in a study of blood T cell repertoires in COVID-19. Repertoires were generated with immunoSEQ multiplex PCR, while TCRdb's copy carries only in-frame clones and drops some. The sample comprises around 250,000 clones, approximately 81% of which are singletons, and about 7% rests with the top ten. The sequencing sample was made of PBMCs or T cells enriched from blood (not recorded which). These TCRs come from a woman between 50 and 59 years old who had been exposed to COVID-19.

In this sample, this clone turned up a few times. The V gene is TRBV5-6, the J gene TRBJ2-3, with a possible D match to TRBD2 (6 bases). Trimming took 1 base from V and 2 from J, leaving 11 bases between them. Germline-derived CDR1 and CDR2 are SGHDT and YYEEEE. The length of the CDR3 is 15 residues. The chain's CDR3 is CASSLIGGTTDTQYF. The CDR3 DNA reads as TGTGCCAGCAGCTTGATCGGCGGGACCACAGATACGCAGTATTTT.

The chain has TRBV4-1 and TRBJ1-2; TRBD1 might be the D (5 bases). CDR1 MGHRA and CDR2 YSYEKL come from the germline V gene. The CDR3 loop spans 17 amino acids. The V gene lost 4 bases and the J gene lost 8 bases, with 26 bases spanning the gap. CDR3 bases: TGCGCCAGCAGCCCCGGCGGTGGAGGGGCGGTGACGAGAGGCTACACCTTC. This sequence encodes CASSPGGGGAVTRGYTF.

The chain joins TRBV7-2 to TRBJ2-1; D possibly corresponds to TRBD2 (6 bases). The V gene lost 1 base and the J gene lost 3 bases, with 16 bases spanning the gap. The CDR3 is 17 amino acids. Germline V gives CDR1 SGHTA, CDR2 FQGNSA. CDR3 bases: TGTGCCAGCAGCTTAGGGGGCTCAGCTAGCGACTACAATGAGCAGTTCTTC. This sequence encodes CASSLGGSASDYNEQFF.

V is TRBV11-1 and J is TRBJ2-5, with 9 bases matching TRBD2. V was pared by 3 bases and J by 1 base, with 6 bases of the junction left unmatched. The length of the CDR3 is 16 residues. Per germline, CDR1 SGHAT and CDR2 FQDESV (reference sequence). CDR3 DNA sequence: TGTGCCAGCAGCTTGACCTCAGCGGGGGGCCAAGAGACCCAGTACTTC. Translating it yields CASSLTSAGGQETQYF.